One and the same sample provided the 7 T cell receptor beta chains below, sequenced in a study of blood T cell repertoires in COVID-19. Sequenced by immunoSEQ multiplex PCR; TCRdb stores in-frame clones only, minus some. The sample records roughly 250,000 clones, 70% to 90% being singletons. Material for sequencing was PBMCs or T cells enriched from blood (not recorded which). These TCRs come from a woman aged 50 to 60 who had recovered from COVID-19.

This CDR3 reads CASSNRMGQGLYGYTF. The CDR3 coding sequence is TGTGCCAGCAGCAACCGGATGGGACAGGGCCTCTATGGCTACACCTTC. The genes are TRBV27 and TRBJ1-2, with TRBD1 identical over 9 bases. The trim removed 6 bases at V and 4 bases at J, leaving 12 bases unmatched. The CDR3 runs 16 residues. Germline values: CDR1 MNHEY, CDR2 SMNVEV (reference sequence).

There are a few counts of this clone. J is TRBJ2-5 and V is TRBV19; 11 bases line up with TRBD2. The V gene end was trimmed by 6 bases and the J gene end by 7 bases; junction bases not matched to a gene: 10. This CDR3 is built from 15 residues. CDR1 and CDR2 from the germline V gene are LNHDA and SQIVND (reference sequence). This CDR3 reads CASRETSGSGGTQYF. CDR3 DNA: TGTGCCAGTAGGGAAACTAGCGGGAGCGGGGGGACCCAGTACTTC.

This sequence joins TRBV28 and TRBJ2-5; 9 nucleotides align to TRBD1. V was pared by 7 bases and J by 5 bases, with 14 bases of the junction left unmatched. The CDR3 sequence is 16 residues long. Germline assignment: CDR1 MDHEN and CDR2 SYDVKM. The CDR3 region has the DNA TGTGCCAGCATGTCCCGGACCGGGACAGGGCTCGAGACCCAGTACTTC. Encoded protein: CASMSRTGTGLETQYF. The whole variable domain, remainder taken from reference TRBV28 and TRBJ2-5, is DVKVTQSSRYLVKRTGEKVFLECVQDMDHENMFWYRQDPGLGLRLIYFSYDVKMKEKGDIPEGYSVSREKKERFSLILESASTNQTSMYLCASMSRTGTGLETQYFGPGTRLLVL.

The chain recombines TRBV5-1 with TRBJ2-3; TRBD2 matches at 10 bases. This CDR3 region has 17 residues. Germline values: CDR1 SGHRS, CDR2 YFSETQ. V dropped 3 bases and J dropped 1; count of bases not matched to a gene: 8. The CDR3 protein is CASSSVPSGGGTDTQYF. The CDR3 DNA follows: TGCGCCAGCAGCTCAGTTCCTAGCGGGGGAGGCACAGATACGCAGTATTTT.

This chain uses TRBV3-1 (or the pseudogene TRBV3-2) with TRBJ2-3; 15 bases are shared with TRBD2. J was trimmed by 4 bases and V by 3 bases; bases with no gene match: 5. The CDR3 spans 17 residues. Germline CDR1 is LGHDT and CDR2 is YNNKEL (reference sequence). The CDR3 spells CASSQGLAGGTADTQYF. DNA for the CDR3: TGTGCCAGCAGCCAGGGACTAGCGGGAGGCACGGCAGATACGCAGTATTTT.

The chain uses TRBV5-1 and TRBJ2-2; D is perhaps TRBD2 (5 bases). V was clipped by 4 bases and J by 5 bases, with 9 bases between them. Per the germline V gene, CDR1 is SGHRS and CDR2 is YFSETQ. This CDR3 is built from 13 residues. CDR3: CASSTRTTGELFF. The CDR3 region has the DNA TGCGCCAGCAGCACACGGACTACCGGGGAGCTGTTTTTT. Based on the CDR3 plus reference TRBV5-1 and TRBJ2-2, the full variable domain is KAGVTQTPRYLIKTRGQQVTLSCSPISGHRSVSWYQQTPGQGLQFLFEYFSETQRNKGNFPGRFSGRQFSNSRSEMNVSTLELGDSALYLCASSTRTTGELFFGEGSRLTVL.

The chain carries TRBV15 and TRBJ1-5; D unclear. Trimming cost V 0 bases and J 0 bases, with 12 bases left between them. The germline CDR1 and CDR2 sequences are LNHNV and YYDKDF (reference sequence). The CDR3 extends over 17 amino acids. This CDR3 is CATSRDREVNSNQPQHF. Here the CDR3 DNA reads TGTGCCACCAGCAGAGATCGGGAGGTTAATAGCAATCAGCCCCAGCATTTT.